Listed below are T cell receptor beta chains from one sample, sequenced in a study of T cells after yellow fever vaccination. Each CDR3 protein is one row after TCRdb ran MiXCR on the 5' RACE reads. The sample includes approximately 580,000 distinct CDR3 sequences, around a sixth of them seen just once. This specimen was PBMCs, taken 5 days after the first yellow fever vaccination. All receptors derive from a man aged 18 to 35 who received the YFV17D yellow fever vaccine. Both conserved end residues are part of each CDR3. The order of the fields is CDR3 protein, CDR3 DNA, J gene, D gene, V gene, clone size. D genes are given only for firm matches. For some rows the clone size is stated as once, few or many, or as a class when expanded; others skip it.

CASSPGFGTDTQYF TGTGCCAGCAGTCCAGGGTTTGGGACAGATACGCAGTATTTT TRBJ2-3 . TRBV2 few
CASSSTMGAYEQYF TGTGCCAGCAGTTCTACGATGGGAGCCTACGAGCAGTACTTC TRBJ2-7 . TRBV6-5 .
CASSLEGYPANTEAFF TGTGCCAGCAGCTTGGAAGGTTATCCGGCAAACACTGAAGCTTTCTTT TRBJ1-1 . TRBV5-4 few
CASSRGGALNTEAFF TGTGCCAGCAGCCGGGGAGGGGCTTTGAACACTGAAGCTTTCTTT TRBJ1-1 . TRBV14 medium-sized
CASSQTGGSSPLHF TGTGCCAGCAGTCAAACAGGGGGCAGTTCACCCCTCCACTTT TRBJ1-6 TRBD1 TRBV12-3/TRBV12-4 many
CRVAGVHEQYF TGTCGTGTAGCGGGGGTACACGAGCAGTACTTC TRBJ2-7 TRBD2 TRBV30 few
CASSQGTSGTYEQYF TGCGCCAGCAGCCAGGGGACTAGCGGCACCTACGAGCAGTACTTC TRBJ2-7 TRBD2 TRBV4-3 few
CASYPSGGQETQYF TGTGCCAGCTATCCTAGCGGGGGTCAAGAGACCCAGTACTTC TRBJ2-5 TRBD2 TRBV27 .
CASKGALDEKLFF TGTGCCAGCAAGGGGGCGTTGGATGAAAAACTGTTTTTT TRBJ1-4 TRBD1 TRBV12-3/TRBV12-4 few
CASSATGLVVSNQPQHF TGTGCCAGCAGTGCAACAGGGTTAGTGGTGAGCAATCAGCCCCAGCATTTT TRBJ1-5 . TRBV6-1 many
CASSLVGYGRHEQFF TGTGCCAGCAGTTTAGTAGGTTACGGACGCCATGAGCAGTTCTTC TRBJ2-1 . TRBV12-3/TRBV12-4 .
CASSLQFWTPSQYF TGTGCCAGCAGCCTCCAATTTTGGACTCCCTCCCAGTACTTC TRBJ2-5 . TRBV3-1 .
CSARGSLGGAGELFF TGCAGTGCTAGAGGGAGCCTAGGGGGCGCCGGGGAGCTGTTTTTT TRBJ2-2 TRBD1 TRBV20-1 few
CSAVLQGSKNIQYF TGCAGTGCTGTATTACAGGGGAGCAAAAACATTCAGTACTTC TRBJ2-4 TRBD1 TRBV20-1 .
CASSQGPLAKNIQYF TGTGCCAGCAGCCAGGGACCCCTAGCCAAAAACATTCAGTACTTC TRBJ2-4 . TRBV4-2 .
CASSVEGLAVSYNEQFF TGTGCCAGCAGCGTAGAGGGACTAGCGGTCTCCTACAATGAGCAGTTCTTC TRBJ2-1 TRBD2 TRBV9 .
CSARGVAWRDNSPLHF TGCAGTGCTAGAGGGGTGGCCTGGCGCGATAATTCACCCCTCCACTTT TRBJ1-6 . TRBV20-1 few
CASGTAGGQETQYF TGTGCCAGCGGGACAGCGGGGGGTCAAGAGACCCAGTACTTC TRBJ2-5 TRBD2 TRBV11-1 few
CSAYSREGQETQYF TGCAGTGCATATTCTCGGGAGGGGCAAGAGACCCAGTACTTC TRBJ2-5 TRBD2 TRBV20-1 .
CASSLAPGGSPLHF TGTGCCAGCAGCTTAGCACCCGGTGGTTCACCCCTCCACTTT TRBJ1-6 . TRBV7-3 .
CSVEIDRDPYEQYF TGCAGCGTTGAGATTGACCGCGACCCCTACGAGCAGTACTTC TRBJ2-7 . TRBV29-1 few
CASNEGGAGTEAFF TGTGCCAGCAACGAAGGGGGCGCGGGCACTGAAGCTTTCTTT TRBJ1-1 TRBD1 TRBV5-6 few
CASGSLREADTQYF TGTGCCAGCGGTTCCCTCAGGGAGGCAGATACGCAGTATTTT TRBJ2-3 . TRBV12-3/TRBV12-4 .
CVSGMESNQPQHF TGTGTTTCAGGGATGGAAAGCAATCAGCCCCAGCATTTT TRBJ1-5 . TRBV2 .
CASSVQGTGELFF TGTGCCAGCAGTGTGCAGGGAACCGGGGAGCTGTTTTTT TRBJ2-2 . TRBV2 many
CASSLFSEKLFF TGTGCCAGCAGTTTATTTAGCGAAAAACTGTTTTTT TRBJ1-4 . TRBV12-3/TRBV12-4 .
CASSLGAGWTEAFF TGTGCCAGCAGCTTGGGGGCAGGGTGGACTGAAGCTTTCTTT TRBJ1-1 . TRBV5-6 few
CASTGWGWGTEAFF TGTGCCAGCACAGGATGGGGGTGGGGGACTGAAGCTTTCTTT TRBJ1-1 . TRBV7-2 .
CASSFSKVTGDEQFF TGTGCCAGCAGTTTTTCGAAAGTGACAGGGGATGAGCAGTTCTTC TRBJ2-1 TRBD1 TRBV6-9 few
CASSLGSSGGAEAFF TGCGCCAGCAGCTTGGGAAGTTCGGGGGGAGCTGAAGCTTTCTTT TRBJ1-1 . TRBV5-1 few
CASREQGTDTQYF TGTGCCAGCAGAGAGCAGGGGACAGATACGCAGTATTTT TRBJ2-3 . TRBV6-6 few
CASSHPGQGRDTQYF TGTGCCAGCAGCCATCCCGGACAGGGCAGGGATACGCAGTATTTT TRBJ2-3 TRBD1 TRBV3-1 once
CASSLTERRGTQYF TGTGCCAGCAGTTTAACCGAGCGGAGAGGGACCCAGTACTTC TRBJ2-5 . TRBV12-3/TRBV12-4 many
CASSRDRGLGEAFF TGTGCCAGCAGCCGGGACAGGGGATTAGGTGAAGCTTTCTTT TRBJ1-1 TRBD1 TRBV7-9 .
CSANRGQNTEAFF TGCAGCGCAAACAGGGGCCAGAACACTGAAGCTTTCTTT TRBJ1-1 TRBD1 TRBV29-1 .
CASSLTSGGSCEQYF TGTGCCAGCAGCCTAACTAGCGGGGGGTCTTGCGAGCAGTACTTC TRBJ2-7 TRBD2 TRBV12-3/TRBV12-4 few
CSALNRWGNQPQHF TGCAGTGCCTTAAACAGGTGGGGCAATCAGCCCCAGCATTTT TRBJ1-5 . TRBV20-1 .
CASSRTGGQGETQYF TGTGCCAGCAGCCGAACAGGGGGCCAGGGAGAGACCCAGTACTTC TRBJ2-5 TRBD1 TRBV4-2 many
CASSLRMAKNIQYF TGTGCCAGCAGCTTAAGGATGGCCAAAAACATTCAGTACTTC TRBJ2-4 . TRBV7-2 .
CASSPASGGDTQYF TGTGCCAGCAGCCCGGCCAGCGGGGGAGATACGCAGTATTTT TRBJ2-3 TRBD2 TRBV11-2 .
CASRSPRTPQHNYGYTF TGTGCCAGCAGGTCACCTCGAACCCCCCAACATAACTATGGCTACACCTTC TRBJ1-2 . TRBV11-2 .
CASSQGEYTEAFF TGTGCCAGCAGCCAGGGGGAATACACTGAAGCTTTCTTT TRBJ1-1 . TRBV4-2 .
CASSLSLRGGRIMETQYF TGTGCCAGCAGCTTATCGCTGCGGGGGGGCCGTATTATGGAGACCCAGTACTTC TRBJ2-5 TRBD2 TRBV7-8 few
CSASSGAHNEQFF TGCAGTGCTAGTAGCGGGGCCCACAATGAGCAGTTCTTC TRBJ2-1 TRBD2 TRBV20-1 few
CASSYRVSSYEQYF TGTGCCAGCAGTTACAGGGTTTCCTCCTACGAGCAGTACTTC TRBJ2-7 . TRBV6-5 .
CASRRGANNEQFF TGCGCCAGCAGGCGGGGGGCAAACAATGAGCAGTTCTTC TRBJ2-1 TRBD2 TRBV4-3 .